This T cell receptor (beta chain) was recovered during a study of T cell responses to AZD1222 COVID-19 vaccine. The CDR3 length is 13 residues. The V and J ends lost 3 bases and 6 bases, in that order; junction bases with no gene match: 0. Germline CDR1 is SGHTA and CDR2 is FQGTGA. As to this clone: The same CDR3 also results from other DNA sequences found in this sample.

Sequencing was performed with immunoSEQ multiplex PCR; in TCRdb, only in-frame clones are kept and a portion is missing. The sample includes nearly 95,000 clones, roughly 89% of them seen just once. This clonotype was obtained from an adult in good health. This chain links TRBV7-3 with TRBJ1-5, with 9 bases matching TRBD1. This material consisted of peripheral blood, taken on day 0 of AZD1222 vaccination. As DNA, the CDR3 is TGTGCCAGCAGCTTGACAGGGGGTCAGCCCCAGCATTTT. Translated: CASSLTGGQPQHF.